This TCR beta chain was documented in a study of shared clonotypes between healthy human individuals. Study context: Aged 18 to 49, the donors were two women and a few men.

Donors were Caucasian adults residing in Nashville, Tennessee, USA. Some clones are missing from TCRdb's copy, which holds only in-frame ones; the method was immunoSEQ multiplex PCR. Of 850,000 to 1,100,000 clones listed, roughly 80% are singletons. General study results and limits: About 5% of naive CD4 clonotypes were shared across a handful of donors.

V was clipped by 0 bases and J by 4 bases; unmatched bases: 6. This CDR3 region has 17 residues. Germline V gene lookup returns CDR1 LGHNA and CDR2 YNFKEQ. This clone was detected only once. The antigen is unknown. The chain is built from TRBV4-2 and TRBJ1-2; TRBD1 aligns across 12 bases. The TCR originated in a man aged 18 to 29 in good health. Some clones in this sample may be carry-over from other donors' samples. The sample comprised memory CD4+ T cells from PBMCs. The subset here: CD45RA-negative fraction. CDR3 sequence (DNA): TGTGCCAGCAGCCAAGACGGGGACAGGGGGCCGCTCTATGGCTACACCTTC. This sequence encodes CASSQDGDRGPLYGYTF.